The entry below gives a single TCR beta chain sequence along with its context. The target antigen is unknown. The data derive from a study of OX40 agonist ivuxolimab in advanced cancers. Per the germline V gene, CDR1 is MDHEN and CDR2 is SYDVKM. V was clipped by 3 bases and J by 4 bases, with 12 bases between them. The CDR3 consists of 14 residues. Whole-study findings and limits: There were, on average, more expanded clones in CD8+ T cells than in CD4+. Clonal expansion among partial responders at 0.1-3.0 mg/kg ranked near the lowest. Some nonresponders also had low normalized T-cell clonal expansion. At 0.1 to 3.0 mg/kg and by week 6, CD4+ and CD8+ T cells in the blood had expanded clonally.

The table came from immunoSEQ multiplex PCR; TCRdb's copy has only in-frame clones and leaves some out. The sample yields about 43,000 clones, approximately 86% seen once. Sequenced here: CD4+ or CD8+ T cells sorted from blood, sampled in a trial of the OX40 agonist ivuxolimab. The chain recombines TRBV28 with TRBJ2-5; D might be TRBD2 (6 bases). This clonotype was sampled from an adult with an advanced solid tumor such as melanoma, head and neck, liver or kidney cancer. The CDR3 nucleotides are TGTGCCAGCAGTTTGGCGGGGCGGGGAGAGACCCAGTACTTC. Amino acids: CASSLAGRGETQYF.